This T cell receptor beta chain was identified during a study of cytomegalovirus exposure and HLA in healthy donors. Comments on this clone: Its specificity is unknown.

General observations from the study: What a later analysis showed was that several of the most significant clusters appeared linked to common viral pathogens. Sequencing artifact likely explains a cluster of highly shared sequence variants.

The PCR made use of 60 Vbeta and 13 Jbeta primers. Source study methods: There were about 80 million unique TCR beta chains by a later count, and approximately 10 million of them were shared. Clones were sequenced by immunoSEQ multiplex PCR, and TCRdb holds only the in-frame ones, with some missing. That table gives V, J and clone size, and the DNA gave D and trimming. Counted here are 130,000 to 150,000 clones, more than 70% occurring once; the ten biggest clones make up approximately 1.6%. The CDR3 consists of 17 residues. CDR1 is SGHDT and CDR2 is YYEEEE in the germline V gene. The V gene lost 3 bases and the J gene lost 5 bases, with 21 bases spanning the gap.

The chain employs TRBV5-6 and TRBJ1-5; D perhaps matches TRBD1 (6 bases). This receptor was identified in a woman aged 40 to 50 in good health and CMV-seronegative. Sequenced sample: PBMCs. DNA for the CDR3: TGTGCCAGCAGCTCCCGCCTGACAGGTCTTACCTATCAGCCCCAGCATTTT. It encodes CASSSRLTGLTYQPQHF.